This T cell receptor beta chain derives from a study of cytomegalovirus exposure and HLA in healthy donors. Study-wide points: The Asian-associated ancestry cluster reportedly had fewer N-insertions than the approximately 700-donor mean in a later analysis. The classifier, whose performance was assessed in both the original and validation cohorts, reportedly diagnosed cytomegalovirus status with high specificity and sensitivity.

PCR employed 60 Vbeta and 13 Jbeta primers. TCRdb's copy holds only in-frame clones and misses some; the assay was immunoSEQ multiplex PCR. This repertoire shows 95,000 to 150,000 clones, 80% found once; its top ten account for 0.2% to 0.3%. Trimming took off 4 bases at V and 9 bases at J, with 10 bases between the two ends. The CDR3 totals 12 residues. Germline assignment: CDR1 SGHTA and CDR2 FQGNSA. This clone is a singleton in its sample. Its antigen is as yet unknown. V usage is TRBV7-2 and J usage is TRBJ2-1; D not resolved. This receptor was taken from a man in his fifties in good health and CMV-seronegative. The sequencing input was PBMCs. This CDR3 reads CASSSYYGEQFF. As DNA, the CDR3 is TGTGCCAGCAGCTCCTATTATGGTGAGCAGTTCTTC.